The rows below give T cell receptor beta chains drawn from one sample of a study of T cell changes during pregnancy in multiple sclerosis. The protocol was immunoSEQ multiplex PCR, while the TCRdb copy is restricted to in-frame clones and leaves out a portion. This sample has about 40,000 clones, with 89% found just once. Sample: CD4+ T cells from peripheral blood mononuclear cells, taken in the first trimester of pregnancy. The receptors here all came from a female donor with multiple sclerosis, enrolled in a pregnancy study. The CDR3 runs from the conserved cysteine through the conserved F or W. The D gene is left open where the match is weak.

TRBD2	TRBV10-1	TRBJ2-1	TGCGCCAGCAGTGGGACTAGAGGAGGCGAGCAGTTCTTC	CASSGTRGGEQFF
TRBD1	TRBV5-1	TRBJ2-2	TGCGCCAGCAGTCGTATAGGACAGGTACCCACCGGGGAGCTGTTTTTT	CASSRIGQVPTGELFF
TRBD2	TRBV6-5	TRBJ2-3	TGTGCCAGCAGTTGGGGCGGGAGGGAAACAGATACGCAGTATTTT	CASSWGGRETDTQYF
.	TRBV30	TRBJ2-4	TGTGCCTGGAGCGGGGTAGCCAAAAACATTCAGTACTTC	CAWSGVAKNIQYF
TRBD1	TRBV20-1	TRBJ1-6	TGCAGTGCTATAACAGGGGTCACCCTCCACTTT	CSAITGVTLHF
TRBD1	TRBV6-5	TRBJ1-2	TGTGCCAGCAGAGGACAGGGGTTTTATGGCTACACCTTC	CASRGQGFYGYTF
.	TRBV29-1	TRBJ2-7	TGCAGCGTTGTTCCAGGAGGCTACGAGCAGTACTTC	CSVVPGGYEQYF
.	TRBV18	TRBJ1-1	TGTGCCAGCTCACCTCCCTTCGTCTTGTACACTGAAGCTTTCTTT	CASSPPFVLYTEAFF
.	TRBV6-5	TRBJ2-7	TGTGCCAGCAGTTACGAGGCCAGCTCCTACGAGCAGTACTTC	CASSYEASSYEQYF
TRBD2	TRBV19	TRBJ2-5	TGTGCCAGTAGAAGTATAGGTGCGGGAGGGGAGACCCAGTACTTC	CASRSIGAGGETQYF
TRBD1	TRBV19	TRBJ1-3	TGTGCCAGTAGCCTCGACAGGGGGACTGGAAACACCATATATTTT	CASSLDRGTGNTIYF
.	TRBV6-5	TRBJ2-5	TGTGCCAGCAGTTCAGGTTATGGCACCCAGTACTTC	CASSSGYGTQYF
.	TRBV7-8	TRBJ2-4	TGTGCCAGTACCCAGCGTGGGGGGACCTCTGCCAAAAACATTCAGTACTTC	CASTQRGGTSAKNIQYF
.	TRBV10-3	TRBJ2-1	TGTGCCATCAGTGTGAGAGACGTAGGGGGGGACTACAATGAGCAGTTCTTC	CAISVRDVGGDYNEQFF
.	TRBV18	TRBJ2-7	TGTGCCAGCTCACCGCGGACAACCTACGAGCAGTACTTC	CASSPRTTYEQYF
.	TRBV7-8	TRBJ1-1	TGTGCCAGCAGCTTAGCTCATGAAGCTTTCTTT	CASSLAHEAFF
.	TRBV7-9	TRBJ1-1	TGTGCCAGCAGCTCAAGTCCAGGGCTGAACACTGAAGCTTTCTTT	CASSSSPGLNTEAFF
TRBD1	TRBV7-9	TRBJ1-4	TGTGCCAGCAGCTTTCCAGGGGGCAATAGTGAAAAACTGTTTTTT	CASSFPGGNSEKLFF